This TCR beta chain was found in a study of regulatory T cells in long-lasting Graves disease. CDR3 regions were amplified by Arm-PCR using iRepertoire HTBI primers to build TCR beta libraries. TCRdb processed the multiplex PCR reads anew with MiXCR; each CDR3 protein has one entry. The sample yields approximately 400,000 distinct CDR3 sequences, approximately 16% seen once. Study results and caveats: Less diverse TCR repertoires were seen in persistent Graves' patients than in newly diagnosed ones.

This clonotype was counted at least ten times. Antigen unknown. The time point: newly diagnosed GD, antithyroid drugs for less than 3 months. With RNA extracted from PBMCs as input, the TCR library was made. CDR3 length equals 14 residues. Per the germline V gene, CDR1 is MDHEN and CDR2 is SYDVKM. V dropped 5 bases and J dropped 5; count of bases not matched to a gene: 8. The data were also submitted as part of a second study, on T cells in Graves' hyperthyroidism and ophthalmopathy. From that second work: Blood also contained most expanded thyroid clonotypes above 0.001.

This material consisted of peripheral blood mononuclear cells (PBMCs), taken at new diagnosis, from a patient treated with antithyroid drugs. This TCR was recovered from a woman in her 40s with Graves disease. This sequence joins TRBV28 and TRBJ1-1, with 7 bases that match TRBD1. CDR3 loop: CASSSRNRGTEAFF. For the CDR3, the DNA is TGTGCCAGCAGTAGTAGGAACAGGGGAACTGAAGCTTTCTTT.